This TCR beta chain was obtained from a study of shared clonotypes between healthy human individuals. Findings and caveats of the study: Clonotypes which were not shared had lower generation probabilities than clonotypes that all four donors shared. Sorted-subset sequencing was shown by rarefaction to be incomplete despite large depth.

Splitting of CD4+ cells produced CD45RA+ naive and CD45RA-negative memory subsets. Generated by immunoSEQ multiplex PCR, the TCRdb table keeps only in-frame clones and is missing some. The data show just under 350,000 clones, 73% seen once. Details on this clone: Its antigen remains unidentified.

This CDR3 comprises 15 residues. Germline loops: CDR1 SGHRS, CDR2 YFSETQ. The V end lost 0 bases, the J end lost 5 bases, and 13 bases lay between the germline ends. The TCR was taken from a young man in good health. The V gene is TRBV5-1, the J gene TRBJ2-3, with D possibly being TRBD1 (6 bases). Sequences were obtained from memory CD4+ T cells sorted from blood. Subset in this sample: CD45RA-negative fraction. CDR3 sequence (DNA): TGCGCCAGCAGCTTGGAGGGGGTCTCGGGAGATACGCAGTATTTT. As protein: CASSLEGVSGDTQYF.